This T cell receptor (beta chain) was recorded in a study of blood T cell repertoires in COVID-19. Overall study context: Sources were T cells, B-cell-depleted T cells, or PBMCs; the material itself was cDNA or gDNA.

TCRdb's table, derived via immunoSEQ multiplex PCR, lists solely in-frame clones and lacks some. Of 350,000 or so clones listed, 90% are singletons. This CDR3 comprises 12 residues. Trimming removed 6 bases from V and 2 bases from J, with 8 bases in between. Germline loops: CDR1 SQVTM, CDR2 ANQGSEA. The sequencing input was peripheral blood. The chain combines TRBV29-1 with TRBJ1-3, with D maybe TRBD1 (6 bases). The TCR originated in a man between 18 and 35 years old with active or convalescent COVID-19. The CDR3 DNA sequence: TGCAGCGTCCGGGACACTGGAAACACCATATATTTT. Translating gives CSVRDTGNTIYF.